Presented here are 30 T cell receptor beta chains from one specimen sequenced in a study of cytomegalovirus exposure and HLA in healthy donors (TCRdb year 2017). Receptor libraries were prepared by the immunoSEQ multiplex PCR assay. For the multiplex PCR, a mixture combining 60 forward primers for TCR Vbeta segments and 13 reverse primers for TCR Jbeta segments was used. TCRdb provides this immuneACCESS table in a form limited to in-frame rearrangements. Some clones are lacking; in checked studies, under half of them reflect an unresolved V gene, and why the rest are absent is not known. This sample holds under 200,000 clones; around 80% were observed only once. Of the sample, roughly 0.76% falls within the top ten clones. The sequenced sample was PBMCs. The receptors shown here come from a woman in her forties in good health and CMV-seronegative.

A single count supports this clone. V usage is TRBV30 and J usage is TRBJ1-2, with TRBD1 matching over 8 bases. CDR3 size: 13 residues. The ends lost 3 bases at V and 2 bases at J; junction bases unmatched: 2. Germline loops: CDR1 GTSNPN, CDR2 SVGIG (reference sequence). CDR3 residues: CAWRTGVNYGYTF. CDR3 sequence (DNA): TGTGCCTGGAGGACAGGGGTAAACTATGGCTACACCTTC. The complete variable domain, with remaining parts taken from reference TRBV30 and TRBJ1-2, reads SQTIHQWPATLVQPVGSPLSLECTVEGTSNPNLYWYRQAAGRGLQLLFYSVGIGQISSEVPQNLSASRPQDRQFILSSKKLLLSDSGFYLCAWRTGVNYGYTFGSGTRLTVV.

This chain connects TRBV28 to TRBJ2-3; TRBD2 matches at 7 bases. Germline V CDR1 and CDR2: MDHEN, SYDVKM. The CDR3 runs 16 residues. Germline trimming cut 5 bases from V and 6 bases from J; bases unmatched to any gene: 14. CDR3 sequence: CASSGPRGRGIDTQYF. The DNA of the CDR3 is TGTGCCAGCAGTGGGCCCCGGGGGAGGGGTATCGATACGCAGTATTTT.

The chain recombines TRBV27 with TRBJ2-7, with 9 bases fitting TRBD1. Germline V gene data show CDR1 as MNHEY and CDR2 as SMNVEV (reference sequence). There are 14 residues in the CDR3. V gave up 5 bases and J gave up 2 bases; unmatched junction bases: 4. CDR3 in DNA: TGTGCCAGCAGTAACCGGGACAGGGCCTACGAGCAGTACTTC. It translates to CASSNRDRAYEQYF.

The rearrangement links TRBV5-1 to TRBJ1-1; 7 bases align to TRBD1. The CDR3 extends over 16 amino acids. After removal of 4 bases from V and 0 bases from J, the junction contained 9 bases not matched to a gene. Germline V gene sequence: CDR1 SGHRS, CDR2 YFSETQ. CDR3 DNA sequence: TGCGCCAGCAGCCCAGGCTGGGGACAGTTGAACACTGAAGCTTTCTTT. As protein: CASSPGWGQLNTEAFF.

The chain uses TRBV6-1 and TRBJ2-1, with D possibly matching TRBD1 (7 bases). The CDR3 sequence is 13 residues long. Germline loops: CDR1 MNHNS, CDR2 SASEGT. V shed 6 bases and J shed 9 bases, with 15 bases lying between them. CDR3 protein: CASSAGQLAEQFF. DNA of the CDR3: TGTGCCAGCAGCGCGGGACAGTTGGCTGAGCAGTTCTTC.

This chain links TRBV11-3 with TRBJ2-3, with 9 bases lining up with TRBD2. The germline CDR1 and CDR2 sequences are SGHNT and YENEEA. The CDR3 spans 16 residues. V shed 3 bases, J shed 2 bases, and the junction held 6 bases outside the gene matches. CDR3 DNA: TGTGCCAGCAGCTTCGACATAGCGGGGGACACAGATACGCAGTATTTT. Protein sequence: CASSFDIAGDTDTQYF.

The chain uses TRBV19 and TRBJ1-4; D is perhaps TRBD1 (5 bases). The CDR3 consists of 15 residues. Germline V gives CDR1 LNHDA, CDR2 SQIVND (reference sequence). Between the trimmed V and J ends, which lost 7 bases and 4 bases, there was a span of 16 bases. CDR3 DNA: TGTGCCAGTACCACGCGGGCGGGGGGTAATGAAAAACTGTTTTTT. It translates to CASTTRAGGNEKLFF.

This chain links TRBV5-4 with TRBJ2-3; 7 bases line up with TRBD2. Germline V CDR1 and CDR2: SGHNT, YYREEE (reference sequence). The V segment lost 2 bases and the J segment 2 bases; nucleotides outside the gene matches: 5. The CDR3 covers 15 residues. CDR3 amino acids: CASSFQAGITDTQYF. DNA for the CDR3: TGTGCCAGCAGCTTTCAAGCGGGGATCACAGATACGCAGTATTTT. The complete variable domain, with remaining parts taken from reference TRBV5-4 and TRBJ2-3, reads ETGVTQSPTHLIKTRGQQVTLRCSSQSGHNTVSWYQQALGQGPQFIFQYYREEENGRGNFPPRFSGLQFPNYSSELNVNALELDDSALYLCASSFQAGITDTQYFGPGTRLTVL.

The chain links TRBV30 to TRBJ2-7; perhaps TRBD1 as D (6 bases). This CDR3 contains 16 residues. Germline values: CDR1 GTSNPN, CDR2 SVGIG (reference sequence). V was cut by 2 bases and J by 2 bases, with 19 bases left in between. The CDR3: CAWSPSGAKGAYEQYF. The CDR3 bases are TGTGCCTGGAGTCCCTCCGGGGCGAAGGGGGCCTACGAGCAGTACTTC. The full variable domain, its missing parts supplied by reference TRBV30 and TRBJ2-7, is SQTIHQWPATLVQPVGSPLSLECTVEGTSNPNLYWYRQAAGRGLQLLFYSVGIGQISSEVPQNLSASRPQDRQFILSSKKLLLSDSGFYLCAWSPSGAKGAYEQYFGPGTRLTVT.

This sequence joins TRBV30 and TRBJ2-7, with 7 bases that match TRBD1. The V gene end was trimmed by 5 bases and the J gene end by 3 bases; junction bases not matched to a gene: 7. Germline lookup yields CDR1 GTSNPN and CDR2 SVGIG (reference sequence). The CDR3 length is 13 residues. The CDR3 bases are TGTGCCTGGTGGGGACAGCCTATCTACGAGCAGTACTTC. It codes for CAWWGQPIYEQYF. The whole variable domain, filled in from reference TRBV30 and TRBJ2-7, reads SQTIHQWPATLVQPVGSPLSLECTVEGTSNPNLYWYRQAAGRGLQLLFYSVGIGQISSEVPQNLSASRPQDRQFILSSKKLLLSDSGFYLCAWWGQPIYEQYFGPGTRLTVT.

The rearrangement joins TRBV27 to TRBJ2-7; the D is unclear. Germline V lookup: CDR1 MNHEY, CDR2 SMNVEV (reference sequence). The V and J ends lost 6 bases and 3 bases respectively, with 15 bases between them. This CDR3 spans 14 amino acids. CDR3 nucleotide sequence: TGTGCCAGCAGACGAGCGATGGTGGACTACGAGCAGTACTTC. Translated: CASRRAMVDYEQYF.

The J gene is TRBJ2-1, the V gene TRBV5-1, with 7 bases lining up with TRBD1. The trim removed 4 bases at V and 4 bases at J, leaving 8 bases unmatched. Germline CDR1 reads SGHRS; CDR2 reads YFSETQ. The CDR3 totals 15 residues. The CDR3 nucleotides read TGCGCCAGCAGCATTAGACAGGGAGCGTACAATGAGCAGTTCTTC. It is translated as CASSIRQGAYNEQFF. The complete variable domain, with remaining parts taken from reference TRBV5-1 and TRBJ2-1, reads KAGVTQTPRYLIKTRGQQVTLSCSPISGHRSVSWYQQTPGQGLQFLFEYFSETQRNKGNFPGRFSGRQFSNSRSEMNVSTLELGDSALYLCASSIRQGAYNEQFFGPGTRLTVL.

V gene TRBV19 combines with J gene TRBJ1-2; possibly TRBD1 for D (5 bases). CDR1 LNHDA and CDR2 SQIVND come from the germline V gene (reference sequence). V shed 7 bases and J shed 6 bases, with 15 bases lying between them. The CDR3 sequence is 13 residues long. CDR3 coding DNA: TGTGCCAGTACCCCGGACAAGTTCGATGGCTACACCTTC. Translated: CASTPDKFDGYTF.

This chain joins TRBV5-4 and TRBJ2-1; 10 bases map to TRBD2. This CDR3 has 15 residues. The junction had 9 bases not matched to a gene; V was cut back by 4 bases and J by 8 bases. CDR1 and CDR2 (germline): SGHNT, YYREEE (reference sequence). Here the CDR3 reads CASSIGPSGSDEQFF. In nucleotides, the CDR3 is TGTGCCAGCAGCATAGGACCTAGCGGGAGTGATGAGCAGTTCTTC.

The V and J genes are TRBV7-8 and TRBJ2-7; a weak D match, TRBD1 (6 bases). The ends were cut back, 3 bases at V and 0 bases at J, with 6 bases in the middle. Germline CDR1 reads SGHVS; CDR2 reads FQNEAQ. This CDR3 is 13 amino acids long. CDR3: CASSLDSSYEQYF. CDR3 DNA sequence: TGTGCCAGCAGCTTGGACAGCTCCTACGAGCAGTACTTC.

This clone was seen a single time. The V call is TRBV6-1, the J call TRBJ1-2; 7 bases match TRBD1. The J segment lost 4 bases and the V segment lost 4 bases, leaving 9 bases of the junction unmatched. The CDR3 is 15 amino acids. Germline CDR1 MNHNS, CDR2 SASEGT. CDR3 nucleotide sequence: TGTGCCAGCAGTGTCGACAGGGTTAATGTCTATGGCTACACCTTC. Its translation is CASSVDRVNVYGYTF.

The chain is built from TRBV18 and TRBJ1-1; TRBD1 matches at 12 bases. V trimming: 5 bases; J trimming: 9 bases; junction bases outside the gene matches: 10. The CDR3 runs to 15 residues. Germline loops: CDR1 KGHSH, CDR2 LQKENI. Here the CDR3 DNA reads TGTGCCAGCTCAGCGGGACAGGGGGCGCCGGAAAAAGCTTTCTTT. Amino acids: CASSAGQGAPEKAFF.

This chain uses TRBV29-1 with TRBJ2-7; D not resolved. Germline V lookup: CDR1 SQVTM, CDR2 ANQGSEA. The CDR3 length is 11 residues. The V gene lost 5 bases and the J gene lost 7 bases, with 12 bases spanning the gap. The DNA for the CDR3 is TGCAGCGTTTTGGAGTTCGGGGAGCAGTACTTC. Translating gives CSVLEFGEQYF.

Worth noting for this clone: The same CDR3 can be traced to other DNA sequences in this sample. This chain uses TRBV7-9 with TRBJ1-5, with D tentatively TRBD1 (5 bases). V was cut by 1 base and J by 0 bases, with 10 bases left in between. This CDR3 region has 16 residues. Germline lookup yields CDR1 SEHNR and CDR2 FQNEAQ (reference sequence). The CDR3 sequence: CASSLVDTSSNQPQHF. The CDR3 bases are TGTGCCAGCAGCTTAGTGGACACCAGTAGCAATCAGCCCCAGCATTTT.

This chain uses TRBV28 with TRBJ2-5; 13 bases fit TRBD2. In germline, CDR1 is MDHEN, CDR2 SYDVKM. The ends lost 10 bases at V and 1 base at J; junction bases unmatched: 3. This CDR3 contains 14 residues. This CDR3 is CATRLAGGQETQYF. Here the CDR3 DNA reads TGTGCCACCAGACTAGCGGGAGGCCAAGAGACCCAGTACTTC.

This chain connects TRBV7-9 to TRBJ2-7; the match to TRBD2 covers 10 bases. CDR1 SEHNR and CDR2 FQNEAQ come from the germline V gene (reference sequence). The CDR3 has 16 amino acids. The V segment lost 0 bases and the J segment 3 bases; nucleotides outside the gene matches: 5. The CDR3 DNA follows: TGTGCCAGCAGCTTAGCGGCTAGCGGGGGCCGCTACGAGCAGTACTTC. Translated: CASSLAASGGRYEQYF. The variable domain in full, completed from reference TRBV7-9 and TRBJ2-7, reads DTGVSQNPRHKITKRGQNVTFRCDPISEHNRLYWYRQTLGQGPEFLTYFQNEAQLEKSRLLSDRFSAERPKGSFSTLEIQRTEQGDSAMYLCASSLAASGGRYEQYFGPGTRLTVT.

The V call is TRBV6-1, the J call TRBJ1-2; possibly TRBD1 for D (5 bases). The V gene's germline CDR1 is MNHNS and CDR2 SASEGT. Trimming cost V 3 bases and J 0 bases, with 14 bases left between them. The CDR3 runs 16 residues. The CDR3 reads CASSEWTSAANYGYTF. CDR3 DNA sequence: TGTGCCAGCAGTGAGTGGACATCCGCAGCTAACTATGGCTACACCTTC.

The V gene is TRBV7-2, the J gene TRBJ2-1, with 7 bases identical to TRBD1. Looked up from germline, CDR1 is SGHTA and CDR2 is FQGNSA. The CDR3 covers 14 residues. V was clipped by 6 bases and J by 0 bases; unmatched bases: 2. CDR3 protein: CASRGQSSYNEQFF. CDR3 nucleotides: TGTGCCAGCAGGGGACAGAGCTCCTACAATGAGCAGTTCTTC.

This clone was counted a single time. The CDR3 loop reads CASSYSTPNYGYTF. The CDR3 DNA follows: TGTGCCAGCAGTTACTCGACACCCAACTATGGCTACACCTTC. The chain recombines TRBV6-5 with TRBJ1-2, with D hard to call. Trimming left V 0 bases short and J 2 bases short, with 7 bases between. There are 14 residues in the CDR3. Per germline, CDR1 MNHEY and CDR2 SVGAGI.

This clone has a handful of counts. The chain couples TRBV7-2 to TRBJ2-7, with 8 bases lining up with TRBD1. The CDR3 spans 13 residues. Losses at the gene ends were 5 bases for V and 4 bases for J; bases not matched to a gene: 4. Germline assignment: CDR1 SGHTA and CDR2 FQGNSA. CDR3 in amino acids: CASSNNRGYEQYF. The CDR3 coding sequence is TGTGCCAGCAGCAATAACAGGGGGTACGAGCAGTACTTC.

The chain combines TRBV19 with TRBJ2-2; 9 bases line up with TRBD1. This CDR3 contains 17 residues. Germline V gene lookup returns CDR1 LNHDA and CDR2 SQIVND (reference sequence). V lost 10 bases and J lost 7; bases outside the gene matches: 19. The chain's CDR3 is CATKGVGGQGRVGELFF. The CDR3 coding sequence is TGTGCCACCAAGGGCGTGGGGGGACAGGGAAGGGTCGGGGAGCTGTTTTTT.

The chain has TRBV5-1 and TRBJ2-7, with TRBD2 identical over 9 bases. Germline V gene lookup returns CDR1 SGHRS and CDR2 YFSETQ. Unmatched junction bases numbered 5, after V lost 3 bases and J lost 7 bases. The CDR3 contains 13 residues. In DNA form, the CDR3 reads TGCGCCAGCAGCTCCGGGACTAGCAGGGAGCAGTACTTC. Translated, it gives CASSSGTSREQYF.

The table lists this clone with a count of one. The chain employs TRBV4-1 and TRBJ2-5; TRBD1 might be the D (6 bases). The closer fit of TRBJ2-7 to the DNA end suggests the J call may be wrong. The germline CDR1 and CDR2 sequences are MGHRA and YSYEKL. The CDR3 loop spans 15 amino acids. Here the CDR3 reads CASSQADSSSYEQYF. CDR3 nucleotides: TGCGCCAGCAGCCAAGCGGACAGCAGCTCCTACGAGCAGTACTTC.

This chain joins TRBV5-1 and TRBJ2-5; TRBD2 matches at 10 bases. Germline assignment: CDR1 SGHRS and CDR2 YFSETQ. V trimming: 0 bases; J trimming: 7 bases; junction bases outside the gene matches: 15. The CDR3 loop spans 18 amino acids. CDR3 sequence (DNA): TGCGCCAGCAGCTTGGGTCTAGCGGGGGCCCCCTCGGAGAGGACCCAGTACTTC. It yields the protein CASSLGLAGAPSERTQYF.

Concerning this clone itself: The junction and the germline gene differ at one end; a read error may be behind it. The chain carries TRBV7-7 and TRBJ1-1, with TRBD1 matching over 7 bases. This CDR3 has 12 amino acids. CDR1 is SSHAT and CDR2 is FNYEAQ in the germline V gene (reference sequence). CDR3: CASSNPGQKAFF. CDR3 nucleotide sequence: TGTGCTAGCAGCAATCCGGGACAGAAAGCTTTCTTT.